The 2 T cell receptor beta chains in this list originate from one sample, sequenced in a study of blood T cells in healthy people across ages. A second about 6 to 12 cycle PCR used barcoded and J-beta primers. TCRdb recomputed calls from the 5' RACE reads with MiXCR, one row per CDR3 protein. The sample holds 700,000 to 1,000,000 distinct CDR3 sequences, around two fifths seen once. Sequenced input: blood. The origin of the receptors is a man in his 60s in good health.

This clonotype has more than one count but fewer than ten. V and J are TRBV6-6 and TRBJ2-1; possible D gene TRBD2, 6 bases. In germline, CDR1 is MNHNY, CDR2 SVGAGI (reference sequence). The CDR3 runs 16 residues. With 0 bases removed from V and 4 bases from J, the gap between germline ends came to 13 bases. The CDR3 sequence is CASSYSAGNLYNEQFF. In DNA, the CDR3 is TGTGCCAGCAGTTACTCGGCGGGGAACCTGTACAATGAGCAGTTCTTC.

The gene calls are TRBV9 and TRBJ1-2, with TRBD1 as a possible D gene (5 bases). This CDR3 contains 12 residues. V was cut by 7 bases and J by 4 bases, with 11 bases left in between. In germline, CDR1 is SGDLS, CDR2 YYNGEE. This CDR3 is CASGGHSYGYTF. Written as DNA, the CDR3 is TGTGCCAGCGGAGGACACAGCTATGGCTACACCTTC. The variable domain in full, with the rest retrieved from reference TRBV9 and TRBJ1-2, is DSGVTQTPKHLITATGQRVTLRCSPRSGDLSVYWYQQSLDQGLQFLIQYYNGEERAKGNILERFSAQQFPDLHSELNLSSLELGDSALYFCASGGHSYGYTFGSGTRLTVV.